One sample yielded the 26 T cell receptor beta chains listed below, sequenced in a study of T cell responses to AZD1222 COVID-19 vaccine. Profiled with immunoSEQ multiplex PCR; TCRdb holds only in-frame clones, not every one. In the table there are a few hundred thousand clones, roughly 93% of which are singletons. The sample was peripheral blood, taken on day 0 of AZD1222 vaccination. These receptor sequences come from an adult in good health.

The V and J genes are TRBV7-2 and TRBJ2-5; D ambiguous. CDR3 size: 12 residues. V shed 4 bases and J shed 1 base, with 4 bases lying between them. The germline V gene has CDR1 SGHTA and CDR2 FQGNSA. The CDR3 DNA reads as TGTGCCAGCAGCTCTGTCCAAGAGACCCAGTACTTC. Translation: CASSSVQETQYF.

V gene TRBV2 combines with J gene TRBJ1-6; 8 bases are shared with TRBD1. The CDR3 covers 14 residues. Germline lookup yields CDR1 SNHLY and CDR2 FYNNEI. Losses at the gene ends were 4 bases for V and 7 bases for J; bases not matched to a gene: 3. The CDR3 here is CASSGDRHNSPLHF. CDR3 in DNA: TGTGCCAGCAGTGGGGACAGGCACAATTCACCCCTCCACTTT. Filled out from reference TRBV2 and TRBJ1-6, the complete variable domain reads EPEVTQTPSHQVTQMGQEVILRCVPISNHLYFYWYRQILGQKVEFLVSFYNNEISEKSEIFDDQFSVERPDGSNFTLKIRSTKLEDSAMYFCASSGDRHNSPLHFGNGTRLTVT.

This clone was detected only a few times. The rearrangement uses TRBV6-1 and TRBJ1-1; 9 nucleotides agree with TRBD1. V trimming: 3 bases; J trimming: 9 bases; junction bases outside the gene matches: 2. Germline CDR1 reads MNHNS; CDR2 reads SASEGT. The length of the CDR3 is 12 residues. The CDR3 spells CASSETGGKAFF. The DNA of the CDR3 is TGTGCCAGCAGTGAGACAGGGGGAAAAGCTTTCTTT.

This clone has a handful of counts. The gene calls are TRBV5-6 and TRBJ1-5; D is undetermined. The CDR3 covers 12 residues. The V and J ends lost 1 base and 5 bases respectively, with 4 bases between them. Germline-derived CDR1 and CDR2 are SGHDT and YYEEEE. As DNA, the CDR3 is TGTGCCAGCAGCTTGAGGGATCAGCCCCAGCATTTT. Its protein product is CASSLRDQPQHF.

This chain connects TRBV4-1 to TRBJ1-4, with TRBD1 identical over 12 bases. This CDR3 has 16 residues. V lost 0 bases to trimming and J lost 14 bases; unmatched junction nucleotides: 10. The germline V gene has CDR1 MGHRA and CDR2 YSYEKL. CDR3 nucleotide sequence: TGCGCCAGCAGCCAAGAAGCGGGACAGGGGGCCGCGATCCTGTTTTTT. Residues: CASSQEAGQGAAILFF.

V is TRBV28 and J is TRBJ1-2, with D unresolved. Trimming took 2 bases from V and 5 from J, leaving 15 bases between them. The CDR3 totals 15 residues. The germline V gene encodes CDR1 MDHEN and CDR2 SYDVKM. In DNA, the CDR3 is TGTGCCAGCAGTTTAGGGTCGCCAGGAGGATATGGCTACACCTTC. Its protein product is CASSLGSPGGYGYTF.

The chain carries TRBV5-1 and TRBJ2-3; TRBD2 might be the D (5 bases). The CDR3 length is 15 residues. Per the germline V gene, CDR1 is SGHRS and CDR2 is YFSETQ. V lost 4 bases to trimming and J lost 2 bases, with 14 bases between them. In nucleotides, the CDR3 is TGCGCCAGCAGCCTCGAAGCTAGCCACACAGATACGCAGTATTTT. Encoded protein: CASSLEASHTDTQYF.

Comments on this clone: Mismatch with germline at one junction end may stem from a read error. V usage is TRBV4-2 and J usage is TRBJ1-2; 7 bases match TRBD1. The germline V gene encodes CDR1 LGHNA and CDR2 YNFKEQ. This CDR3 region has 13 residues. The CDR3 loop reads CASSQEQGRIPYF. CDR3 bases: TGTGCCAGCAGCCAAGAACAGGGGAGAATTCCTTACTTC.

The gene calls are TRBV9 and TRBJ1-6; 8 bases are shared with TRBD1. Germline CDR1 reads SGDLS; CDR2 reads YYNGEE. The CDR3 is made up of 14 amino acids. V gave up 2 bases and J gave up 10 bases; unmatched junction bases: 5. This CDR3 reads CASSVGQERSPLHF. The DNA for the CDR3 is TGTGCCAGCAGCGTGGGACAGGAACGGTCACCCCTCCACTTT.

This clone was seen just once. The chain links TRBV5-5 to TRBJ2-3, with TRBD2 matching 8 bases. Trimming took 2 bases from V and 6 from J; bases not matched to a gene: 11. Per the germline V gene, CDR1 is SGHKS and CDR2 is YYEKEE (reference sequence). This CDR3 has 16 amino acids. The CDR3 DNA is TGTGCCAGCAGCTTTTTAGCGGGGCTCCTCCGGGATACGCAGTATTTT. Translated: CASSFLAGLLRDTQYF.

The V and J genes are TRBV11-3 and TRBJ2-3; 9 positions match TRBD2. Germline V gives CDR1 SGHNT, CDR2 YENEEA. V shed 0 bases, J shed 4 bases, and the junction held 8 bases outside the gene matches. This CDR3 has 17 residues. DNA for the CDR3: TGTGCCAGCAGCTTAGATCGTGGTAGCGGGAGAGCAGATACGCAGTATTTT. Encoded protein: CASSLDRGSGRADTQYF.

The chain has TRBV18 and TRBJ2-1; 7 bases fit TRBD1. CDR1 KGHSH and CDR2 LQKENI come from the germline V gene. The CDR3 consists of 15 residues. The V and J ends lost 0 bases and 12 bases, in that order; junction bases with no gene match: 11. CDR3 protein: CASSPPLRTGRGQFF. The CDR3 coding sequence is TGTGCCAGCTCACCACCTCTAAGGACAGGACGAGGGCAGTTCTTC.

The DNA for the CDR3 is TGTGCCAGCAGTAGCGGGAGGGCCGATGAGCAGTTCTTC. Protein: CASSSGRADEQFF. V is TRBV7-2 and J is TRBJ2-1; 11 positions agree with TRBD2. The CDR3 totals 13 residues. Unmatched junction bases numbered 3, after V lost 6 bases and J lost 8 bases. The germline gives CDR1 SGHTA, CDR2 FQGNSA.

In its sample, this clone was seen once. The chain has TRBV18 and TRBJ2-7; the D gene is possibly TRBD1 (5 bases). This CDR3 comprises 16 residues. Germline V CDR1 and CDR2: KGHSH, LQKENI. With 2 bases removed from V and 3 bases from J, the gap between germline ends came to 17 bases. The CDR3 loop is CASSPGVQGRDYEQYF. In DNA, the CDR3 is TGTGCCAGCTCACCAGGGGTCCAGGGAAGAGACTACGAGCAGTACTTC.

The V and J genes are TRBV24-1 and TRBJ2-2; the match to TRBD2 covers 7 bases. Germline CDR1 and CDR2: KGHDR and SFDVKD. CDR3 length: 15 residues. V shed 2 bases, J shed 4 bases, and the junction held 3 bases outside the gene matches. The CDR3: CATSDWGLFTGELFF. The CDR3 bases are TGTGCCACCAGTGATTGGGGACTATTCACCGGGGAGCTGTTTTTT.

The gene calls are TRBV2 and TRBJ2-7; TRBD2 is a possible D gene (5 bases). Trimming took 4 bases from V and 3 from J, leaving 7 bases between them. CDR1 SNHLY and CDR2 FYNNEI come from the germline V gene. This CDR3 has 12 amino acids. CDR3 region: CASSGENYEQYF. CDR3 bases: TGTGCCAGCAGTGGGGAGAACTACGAGCAGTACTTC.

V and J are TRBV4-2 and TRBJ1-4, with D tentatively TRBD1 (5 bases). The CDR3 consists of 16 residues. Trimming removed 0 bases at V and 5 bases at J, with 13 bases between. Germline CDR1 reads LGHNA; CDR2 reads YNFKEQ. The CDR3 here is CASSQDLAGMNEKLFF. CDR3 in DNA: TGTGCCAGCAGCCAAGACTTGGCAGGGATGAATGAAAAACTGTTTTTT.

This chain connects TRBV2 to TRBJ2-7; TRBD2 matches 7 bases. The trim removed 5 bases at V and 5 bases at J, leaving 12 bases unmatched. CDR1 is SNHLY, CDR2 FYNNEI, per germline. This CDR3 has 15 residues. The CDR3 protein is CASSPRGSLRNEQYF. The CDR3 region has the DNA TGTGCCAGCAGTCCCCGCGGGAGCTTGAGAAACGAGCAGTACTTC. Based on the CDR3 plus reference TRBV2 and TRBJ2-7, the full variable domain is EPEVTQTPSHQVTQMGQEVILRCVPISNHLYFYWYRQILGQKVEFLVSFYNNEISEKSEIFDDQFSVERPDGSNFTLKIRSTKLEDSAMYFCASSPRGSLRNEQYFGPGTRLTVT.

About this clone: The sample holds other DNA sequences that translate to the same CDR3. The gene calls are TRBV28 and TRBJ1-1; D gene ambiguous. Deletions cut 2 bases from V and 0 bases from J, with 7 bases between. Germline V gene sequence: CDR1 MDHEN, CDR2 SYDVKM. This CDR3 has 14 amino acids. The CDR3 region has the DNA TGTGCCAGCAGTTTACGGGCGTTGAACACTGAAGCTTTCTTT. Amino acid sequence: CASSLRALNTEAFF.

This chain links TRBV7-6 with TRBJ2-7; TRBD1 aligns across 12 bases. CDR3 length: 14 residues. The trim removed 5 bases at V and 5 bases at J, leaving 4 bases unmatched. The germline gives CDR1 SGHVS, CDR2 FNYEAQ. The CDR3 loop reads CASSGGTGGHEQYF. The CDR3 region has the DNA TGTGCCAGCAGCGGGGGGACAGGGGGCCACGAGCAGTACTTC.

The rearrangement joins TRBV4-3 to TRBJ2-7, with D maybe TRBD1 (5 bases). CDR1 LGHNA and CDR2 YSLEER come from the germline V gene. The CDR3 spans 14 residues. Trimming took off 0 bases at V and 3 bases at J, with 9 bases between the two ends. This chain's CDR3 is CASSQDLDNYEQYF. DNA for the CDR3: TGCGCCAGCAGCCAAGATCTGGACAACTACGAGCAGTACTTC.

This clone is a singleton in its sample. The J gene is TRBJ2-3, the V gene TRBV5-1; D is uncertain. The CDR3 has 14 residues. Germline V gene lookup returns CDR1 SGHRS and CDR2 YFSETQ. Trimming stripped 0 bases from V and 2 bases from J, with 7 bases between. Here the CDR3 DNA reads TGCGCCAGCAGCTTGGGAGGTTTCACAGATACGCAGTATTTT. Its protein is CASSLGGFTDTQYF.

This chain joins TRBV7-6 and TRBJ2-3; 11 bases are shared with TRBD2. Germline CDR1 SGHVS, CDR2 FNYEAQ. With V trimmed by 1 base and J by 4 bases, 7 bases remained unmatched. There are 17 residues in the CDR3. The CDR3, as DNA: TGTGCCAGCAGCTTAGAGGCTAGCGGGAGGAGGTCAGATACGCAGTATTTT. Amino acids: CASSLEASGRRSDTQYF.

The V call is TRBV3-1 (or the pseudogene TRBV3-2), the J call TRBJ2-1, with D possibly matching TRBD1 (6 bases). CDR3 size: 16 residues. Germline CDR1 reads LGHDT; CDR2 reads YNNKEL (reference sequence). The V end lost 6 bases, the J end lost 5 bases, and 20 bases lay between the germline ends. In DNA form, the CDR3 reads TGTGCCAGCAGTCGCAATCAACAGGGTCTGAACAATGAGCAGTTCTTC. This codes for CASSRNQQGLNNEQFF.

This sequence joins TRBV11-2 and TRBJ1-1; 7 bases line up with TRBD1. The CDR3 totals 14 residues. The germline V gene has CDR1 SGHAT and CDR2 FQNNGV. With 5 bases clipped from V and 0 bases from J, the junction kept 3 bases outside the gene matches. The CDR3 loop is CASSHDRVNTEAFF. For the CDR3, the DNA is TGTGCCAGCAGCCATGACAGGGTGAACACTGAAGCTTTCTTT.

This chain links TRBV5-1 with TRBJ1-4, with D unresolved. CDR1 and CDR2 from the germline V gene are SGHRS and YFSETQ. V gave up 3 bases and J gave up 8 bases, with 11 bases separating them. The CDR3 consists of 13 residues. The DNA for the CDR3 is TGCGCCAGCAGCTCGACCCCGGGGGAAAAACTGTTTTTT. This encodes CASSSTPGEKLFF.